This T cell receptor (beta chain) emerged from a study of blood T cell repertoires in COVID-19. As for the study in general: There were acute and convalescent COVID-19 samples, and they came from the United States, Italy and Spain. PBMCs, B-cell-depleted T cells, or T cells were the source of the cDNA or gDNA that made up the material.

Profiled with immunoSEQ multiplex PCR; TCRdb holds only in-frame clones, not every one. This sample has 130,000 or so clones, with about 81% found just once. Recruits, aged about 18 to 95 years, lived in 24 US areas. Participant reports of clinical history set cohort assignment. Germline CDR1 SEHNR, CDR2 FQNEAQ (reference sequence). The ends were cut back, 2 bases at V and 5 bases at J, with 9 bases in the middle. The CDR3 consists of 13 residues. Sample: PBMCs or T cells enriched from blood (not recorded which). The chain couples TRBV7-9 to TRBJ2-5, with unresolved D. This TCR came from a man aged 35 to 55 with acute COVID-19. The CDR3 loop reads CASSLLGVETQYF. CDR3 nucleotide sequence: TGTGCCAGCAGCTTACTAGGAGTGGAGACCCAGTACTTC.